The entry that follows covers one T cell receptor (beta chain) sequence. No antigen is known for it. No base-level quality is on record; no much larger clone is a single base apart. The sample belongs to a study of glioma-infiltrating T cells after dendritic cell vaccination (dated by TCRdb to the mid-2010s). Background on the whole study: The cohort included 15 or so glioblastoma patients drawn from Phase I and II dendritic cell vaccination trials, of whom 9 were newly diagnosed and 6 had recurrent disease. Patients received autologous tumor lysate-pulsed dendritic cell vaccination between about 2003 and 2012. Tumor-infiltrating lymphocyte content was quantified and tumor and blood repertoires were compared in dendritic cell-vaccinated glioblastoma patients by deep sequencing of TCR beta CDR3 regions. Each patient got three intradermal injections of the dendritic cell vaccine, spaced at biweekly intervals, in the arm below the axilla. The vaccine consisted of monocyte-derived dendritic cells cultured less than 9 days with IL-4 and GM-CSF, then pulsed overnight with autologous tumor lysate. Survival after dendritic cell vaccination was correlated with TCR sequencing metrics such as TIL content and the overlap between tumor and blood repertoires.

This sample's time point label indicates: after dendritic cell vaccination, including at tumor progression/relapse. To be selected, patients needed enough residual fresh-frozen tumor tissue and more than two years of available survival data. None of the glioblastoma patients carried an isocitrate dehydrogenase mutation, although molecular status otherwise varied. PBMC were collected before vaccination, two weeks after the third vaccination, and at tumor progression when it occurred. The Qiagen DNeasy Blood extraction Kit was used for extraction of genomic DNA. TCRB CDR3 regions were amplified from approximately 2 ug genomic DNA, or all available DNA if less, using the immunoSEQ assay. The multiplex PCR employed 60 forward primers targeting TCR V beta segments and 13 reverse primers targeting J beta segments. To estimate the number of reads per starting template, synthetic control templates were added to each sample at limiting dilution. Sequencing produced 87 bp reads on the Illumina HiSeq System. Under the source paper's analysis protocol: PCR and sequencing errors were removed by a nearest neighbor algorithm that merged closely related sequences. TCR overlap was measured as the percentage of unique tumor TCR beta sequences that were also present in the peripheral blood of the same patient. TCRdb obtained this table from immuneACCESS and retained in-frame rearrangements with V and J assigned. These tables miss some clones; where compared with another copy, unresolved V genes account for less than half of the shortfall, and the remainder is unexplained. V, J and clone size are those of that table, while D and trimming were read from the DNA. The sample table lists around 100,000 clones, 83% of them with a count of one. About 6.8% of the sample is taken by the ten largest.

Findings and caveats that apply to the study as a whole: After dendritic cell vaccination, a higher estimated pretreatment TIL content predicted longer time to progression and overall survival. The TCR overlap response model with three groups was called speculative and said to need prospective validation. No direct relationship between TCR clonality and survival was found, suggesting that a diverse polyclonal response may matter. The cohort was small and heterogeneous, only a few patients had full blood and tumor sets, and even fewer had initial-recurrent tumor pairs.

Material: blood, obtained after dendritic cell vaccination. The TCR was taken from a human donor with glioblastoma.

The CDR3 in this case is CAISPGQGSYEQYF. The bases read TGTGCCATCAGTCCCGGACAGGGGTCCTACGAGCAGTACTTC. The V and J genes are TRBV10-3 and TRBJ2-7, with TRBD1 identical over 9 junction bases. Including cysteine and phenylalanine, the CDR3 has 14 amino acids. Solely the CDR3 DNA is kept, with 42 bases framed from the first base. The V end gives up 5 bases and the J end 1 base, leaving 3 bases in the junction not matched to a gene. CDR1 ENHRY and CDR2 SYGVKD are derived from the germline V gene.